Below are 27 T cell receptor beta chains sequenced from a single sample in a study of regulatory T cells in long-lasting Graves disease (dated by TCRdb to about 2021). The sample's time point label, decoded: newly diagnosed GD, antithyroid drugs for less than 3 months. For both TCR sequencing and RNA sequencing, RNA was extracted from PBMCs in TRIzol. The library relied on multiplex PCR. Sequencing relied on an Illumina HiSeq 4000. To build TCR beta libraries, CDR3 regions were amplified by Arm-PCR using iRepertoire HTBI primers. Starting from the raw public reads, TCRdb applied fastp trimming at Q25, assembled clones with MiXCR and retained in-frame beta chains. Merged by CDR3 protein, the rows form single entries marked with the most common genes and DNA. The table for this sample lists some 560,000 distinct CDR3 sequences; 15% to 20% of them were counted only once. The top ten clonotypes cover 20% to 25% of the sample.

These same data were also listed under a study on T cells in Graves' hyperthyroidism and ophthalmopathy.

This specimen consisted of peripheral blood mononuclear cells (PBMCs), obtained at new diagnosis, from a patient treated with antithyroid drugs. Receptors originate from a middle-aged woman with Graves disease. Donor details come from another sample of the same person, matched by shared clones.

This clonotype was observed at least ten times. The chain couples TRBV28 to TRBJ2-3, with 8 nucleotides matching TRBD2. The V gene end was trimmed by 1 base and the J gene end by 4 bases; junction bases not matched to a gene: 4. Per germline, CDR1 MDHEN and CDR2 SYDVKM. The CDR3 sequence is 15 residues long. In nucleotides, the CDR3 is TGTGCCAGCAGTTTATCTGGGACTAGAGCAGATACGCAGTATTTT. The encoded protein is CASSLSGTRADTQYF.

Ten or more counts support this clonotype. This chain uses TRBV18 with TRBJ2-7; TRBD2 agrees at 8 bases. CDR3 length: 15 amino acids. CDR1 and CDR2 from the germline V gene are KGHSH and LQKENI. Trimming took 1 base from V and 2 from J; bases not matched to a gene: 4. This CDR3 is CASSPQAGAAYEQYF. The CDR3 DNA follows: TGTGCCAGCTCACCACAAGCGGGGGCCGCCTACGAGCAGTACTTC.

This clonotype was counted between two and nine times. A much larger clone lies one base from this, so it may be a read error. V usage is TRBV30 and J usage is TRBJ1-1; D is ambiguous. The CDR3 length is 13 residues. Germline CDR1 GTSNPN, CDR2 SVGIG (reference sequence). The CDR3 bases are TGTGCCTGGAGGGGAGAGGGCCGCACTGATGCTTTCTTT. Its protein product is CAWRGEGRTDAFF.

This CDR3 reads CASSVATGPSSGNTIYF. CDR3 in DNA: TGTGCCAGCAGCGTCGCGACAGGGCCTTCCTCTGGAAACACCATATATTTT. The gene calls are TRBV9 and TRBJ1-3; 7 bases agree with TRBD1. The germline CDR1 and CDR2 sequences are SGDLS and YYNGEE. J gave up 0 bases and V 2 bases, and 8 bases lay outside the gene matches. The CDR3 is made up of 17 amino acids.

The genes are TRBV19 and TRBJ1-6; tentative D call: TRBD1 (5 bases). This CDR3 spans 13 amino acids. V was pared by 6 bases and J by 8 bases, with 11 bases between. CDR1 is LNHDA and CDR2 is SQIVND in the germline V gene (reference sequence). CDR3 in amino acids: CASSSQGDSPLHF. The CDR3 DNA reads TGTGCCAGTAGCTCCCAAGGGGATTCACCCCTCCACTTT. The entire variable domain, with the rest obtained from reference TRBV19 and TRBJ1-6, is as follows: DGGITQSPKYLFRKEGQNVTLSCEQNLNHDAMYWYRQDPGQGLRLIYYSQIVNDFQKGDIAEGYSVSREKKESFPLTVTSAQKNPTAFYLCASSSQGDSPLHFGNGTRLTVT.

This clonotype was found a few times. This chain connects TRBV27 to TRBJ1-4, with D hard to call. Germline V gives CDR1 MNHEY, CDR2 SMNVEV (reference sequence). The CDR3 runs to 15 residues. Deletions cut 6 bases from V and 5 bases from J, with 16 bases between. The CDR3 loop reads CASRSSGGWNEKLFF. The CDR3 nucleotides are TGTGCCAGCAGGTCCTCTGGAGGGTGGAATGAAAAACTGTTTTTT.

The chain recombines TRBV4-2 with TRBJ2-1; 8 bases agree with TRBD2. Trimming took 2 bases from V and 5 from J; bases not matched to a gene: 11. CDR3 length: 17 residues. Germline CDR1 is LGHNA and CDR2 is YNFKEQ. The CDR3 sequence: CASSQQPRAGGHNEQFF. The CDR3 nucleotides are TGTGCCAGCAGCCAACAGCCTCGGGCGGGGGGACACAATGAGCAGTTCTTC.

This clonotype came up many times. V gene TRBV12-3 or TRBV12-4 combines with J gene TRBJ2-7, with D perhaps matching TRBD1 (6 bases). This CDR3 is 15 amino acids long. V lost 6 bases, J lost 1 base, and 16 bases lay in between. CDR3 bases: TGTGCCAGCAGACTCGGCACAGGGATATCCTACGAGCAGTACTTC. Protein: CASRLGTGISYEQYF.

This clonotype has a count of ten or more. The chain uses TRBV18 and TRBJ1-3; no clear D. CDR3 size: 15 residues. The V end lost 2 bases, the J end lost 3 bases, and 11 bases lay between the germline ends. In germline, CDR1 is KGHSH, CDR2 LQKENI. In DNA form, the CDR3 reads TGTGCCAGCTCACCAGCGGCTCTAAATGGAAACACCATATATTTT. It is translated as CASSPAALNGNTIYF.

The rearrangement uses TRBV7-2 and TRBJ2-1, with 7 positions matching TRBD2. The CDR3 spans 16 residues. V was clipped by 2 bases and J by 4 bases; unmatched bases: 8. Germline V gives CDR1 SGHTA, CDR2 FQGNSA. The CDR3, as DNA: TGTGCCAGCAGCTTACCACCTTGGGAGGGTTACAATGAGCAGTTCTTC. Translated: CASSLPPWEGYNEQFF.

This clonotype was recorded only once. V is TRBV2 and J is TRBJ2-7, with D possibly matching TRBD1 (5 bases). CDR3 length equals 12 residues. From germline, CDR1 is SNHLY and CDR2 FYNNEI. The V and J ends lost 10 bases and 0 bases respectively, with 10 bases between them. CDR3: CATSTDSYEQYF. The CDR3 bases are TGTGCCACCTCGACAGACTCCTACGAGCAGTACTTC.

This clonotype was recorded at least ten times. V is TRBV12-3 or TRBV12-4 and J is TRBJ1-1; TRBD1 might be the D (5 bases). The CDR3 length is 16 residues. The V end lost 0 bases, the J end lost 1 base, and 12 bases lay between the germline ends. CDR3 sequence (DNA): TGTGCCAGCAGTTTAGCGGGGCACCTGGGGAACACTGAAGCTTTCTTT. Its translation is CASSLAGHLGNTEAFF.

This clonotype was detected ten times or more. The rearrangement links TRBV7-3 to TRBJ2-3, with a weak D call TRBD1 (5 bases). This CDR3 region has 14 residues. CDR1 is SGHTA, CDR2 FQGTGA, per germline. Trimming took off 5 bases at V and 6 bases at J, with 15 bases between the two ends. Written as DNA, the CDR3 is TGTGCCAGCAGCCCCCAGGGCCTCTTGGATACGCAGTATTTT. It codes for CASSPQGLLDTQYF.

This clonotype was detected many times. The rearrangement joins TRBV7-2 to TRBJ2-7; tentatively, D is TRBD2 (5 bases). Per the germline V gene, CDR1 is SGHTA and CDR2 is FQGNSA. The CDR3 consists of 15 residues. Trimming stripped 1 base from V and 1 base from J, with 11 bases between. The CDR3 spells CASSLGGFVSYEQYF. CDR3 bases: TGTGCCAGCAGCTTAGGAGGGTTCGTATCCTACGAGCAGTACTTC.

The chain is built from TRBV7-3 and TRBJ2-2; 7 bases line up with TRBD2. J gave up 6 bases and V 8 bases, and 3 bases lay outside the gene matches. The CDR3 is made up of 12 amino acids. CDR1 SGHTA and CDR2 FQGTGA come from the germline V gene. The CDR3 region is CASAGVAGELFF. The CDR3 bases are TGTGCCAGCGCGGGGGTAGCCGGGGAGCTGTTTTTT.

The rearrangement links TRBV6-2 or TRBV6-3 to TRBJ2-2, with D perhaps being TRBD1 or TRBD2 (5 bases each). Trimming took 5 bases from V and 4 from J, leaving 17 bases between them. The CDR3 spans 16 residues. Germline-derived CDR1 and CDR2 are MNHEY and SVGEGT. CDR3 DNA sequence: TGTGCCAGCAGTGGGGCTAGTTGGGGGAGCACCGGGGAGCTGTTTTTT. Protein: CASSGASWGSTGELFF.

The chain carries TRBV7-3 and TRBJ2-1, with 7 bases lining up with TRBD1. Germline-derived CDR1 and CDR2 are SGHTA and FQGTGA. The ends lost 5 bases at V and 0 bases at J; junction bases unmatched: 7. The length of the CDR3 is 16 residues. DNA for the CDR3: TGTGCCAGCAGCGATTGGGGACAGAGCTCCTACAATGAGCAGTTCTTC. Protein: CASSDWGQSSYNEQFF.

This chain joins TRBV5-1 and TRBJ1-1; D might be TRBD1 (5 bases). Trimming cost V 3 bases and J 3 bases, with 9 bases left between them. The CDR3 consists of 13 residues. Per the germline V gene, CDR1 is SGHRS and CDR2 is YFSETQ. The CDR3 bases are TGCGCCAGCAGCTCAAGGGGACACACTGAAGCTTTCTTT. Residues: CASSSRGHTEAFF. Full variable domain (missing parts from reference TRBV5-1 and TRBJ1-1): KAGVTQTPRYLIKTRGQQVTLSCSPISGHRSVSWYQQTPGQGLQFLFEYFSETQRNKGNFPGRFSGRQFSNSRSEMNVSTLELGDSALYLCASSSRGHTEAFFGQGTRLTVV.

This clonotype was recorded many times. The CDR3 nucleotides are TGTGCCAGCAGCTTCACAGGGGGCTTGAACTATGGCTACACCTTC. Translated: CASSFTGGLNYGYTF. V usage is TRBV5-6 and J usage is TRBJ1-2; 9 bases fit TRBD1. Per germline, CDR1 SGHDT and CDR2 YYEEEE. The CDR3 covers 15 residues. V lost 2 bases and J lost 2; bases outside the gene matches: 4.

In its sample, this clonotype was seen a few times. The chain carries TRBV27 and TRBJ2-5; the D gene is possibly TRBD2 (6 bases). V was clipped by 8 bases and J by 1 base, with 8 bases between them. The CDR3 is 12 residues long. The germline V gene encodes CDR1 MNHEY and CDR2 SMNVEV (reference sequence). CDR3 in amino acids: CASEGGQETQYF. The CDR3 DNA reads TGTGCCAGCGAGGGAGGCCAAGAGACCCAGTACTTC.

This clonotype has a handful of counts. The CDR3: CSAPLPGTGHTEAFF. The CDR3 DNA sequence: TGCAGTGCCCCCTTACCCGGGACAGGACACACTGAAGCTTTCTTT. The J gene is TRBJ1-1, the V gene TRBV20-1; 8 nucleotides agree with TRBD1. The CDR3 length is 15 residues. Germline CDR1 is DFQATT and CDR2 is SNEGSKA (reference sequence). The V gene end was trimmed by 6 bases and the J gene end by 3 bases; junction bases not matched to a gene: 12.

In regard to this clonotype: A clone one base away is much larger, so this may be a read error. This chain connects TRBV12-3 or TRBV12-4 to TRBJ1-1, with a possible D match to TRBD1 (5 bases). The CDR3 is made up of 11 amino acids. The CDR3 protein is CASIQDTGAFF. The CDR3 nucleotides are TGTGCCAGCATTCAGGACACTGGAGCTTTCTTT.

This clonotype was counted ten times or more. The rearrangement joins TRBV10-1 to TRBJ2-7, with D hard to call. Germline lookup yields CDR1 WNHNN and CDR2 SYGVQD (reference sequence). V was cut by 8 bases and J by 6 bases, with 17 bases left in between. The CDR3 consists of 13 residues. CDR3 nucleotides: TGCGCCAGCTCGGCCACCTCCTCAGTCGAGCAGTACTTC. This translates into CASSATSSVEQYF.

The table lists this clonotype with many counts. The chain combines TRBV7-2 with TRBJ1-1; D call uncertain. Germline CDR1 and CDR2: SGHTA and FQGNSA. Trimming left V 1 base short and J 4 bases short, with 10 bases between. This CDR3 comprises 14 residues. Here the CDR3 reads CASSLGSRRTEAFF. The CDR3 nucleotides are TGTGCCAGCAGCTTAGGCAGTCGACGCACTGAAGCTTTCTTT.

As to this clonotype: A much larger clone is a single base away; this may be a read error. The chain employs TRBV3-1 and TRBJ2-7, with D perhaps matching TRBD1 or TRBD2 (5 bases each). Germline CDR1 reads LGHDT; CDR2 reads YNNKEL (reference sequence). The CDR3 length is 16 residues. CDR3 DNA sequence: TGTGCCGGCAGCCAAACCGGGACGGAAAAGAGCTACGAGCAGTACTTC. Its translation is CAGSQTGTEKSYEQYF.

In this sample, this clonotype turned up many times. This chain connects TRBV7-2 to TRBJ1-1, with unresolved D. This CDR3 contains 14 residues. Per the germline V gene, CDR1 is SGHTA and CDR2 is FQGNSA. Trimming took off 5 bases at V and 3 bases at J, with 13 bases between the two ends. This CDR3 reads CASSRERADTEAFF. DNA for the CDR3: TGTGCCAGCAGCCGCGAGAGGGCTGACACTGAAGCTTTCTTT. Drawing the rest from reference TRBV7-2 and TRBJ1-1, the complete variable domain is GAGVSQSPSNKVTEKGKDVELRCDPISGHTALYWYRQSLGQGLEFLIYFQGNSAPDKSGLPSDRFSAERTGGSVSTLTIQRTQQEDSAVYLCASSRERADTEAFFGQGTRLTVV.

This clonotype has just a few counts. The V and J genes are TRBV7-2 and TRBJ2-2, with D perhaps assigned TRBD1 or TRBD2 (5 bases each). Germline V gives CDR1 SGHTA, CDR2 FQGNSA. V lost 3 bases to trimming and J lost 4 bases, with 9 bases between them. This CDR3 spans 14 amino acids. Here the CDR3 DNA reads TGTGCCAGCAGCTTCCGGGACGGCACCGGGGAGCTGTTTTTT. It yields the protein CASSFRDGTGELFF.